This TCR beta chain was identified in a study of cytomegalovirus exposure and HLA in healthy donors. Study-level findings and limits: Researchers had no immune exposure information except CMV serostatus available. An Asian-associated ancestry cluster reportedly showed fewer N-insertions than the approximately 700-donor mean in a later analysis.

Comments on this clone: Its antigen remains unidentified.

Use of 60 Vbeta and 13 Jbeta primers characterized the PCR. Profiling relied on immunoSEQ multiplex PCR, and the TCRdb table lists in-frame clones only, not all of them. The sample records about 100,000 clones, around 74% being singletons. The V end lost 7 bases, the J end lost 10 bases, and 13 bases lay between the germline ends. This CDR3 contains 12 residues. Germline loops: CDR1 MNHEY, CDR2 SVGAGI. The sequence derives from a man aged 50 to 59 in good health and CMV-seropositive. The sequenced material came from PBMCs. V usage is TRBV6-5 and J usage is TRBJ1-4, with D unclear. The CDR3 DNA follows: TGTGCCAGCAAAATTGAAGGCGGAAAACTGTTTTTT. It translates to CASKIEGGKLFF.